A single T cell receptor beta chain is shown here with its context. Antigen specificity is unknown. This CDR3 comprises 11 residues. Germline loops: CDR1 GTSNPN, CDR2 SVGIG (reference sequence). The V and J ends lost 4 bases and 6 bases respectively, with 8 bases between them. This sample stems from a study of cytotoxic CD8 clonotypes in ibrutinib-treated CLL. Study-wide results and limits: Whereas clonality rose at ibrutinib response, it declined toward baseline at progression.

TCRdb's table, derived via immunoSEQ multiplex PCR, lists solely in-frame clones and lacks some. This repertoire shows 45,000 to 55,000 clones, 53% found once; its top ten account for roughly 33%. This clonotype originated in a human donor with chronic lymphocytic leukemia. Material: PBMCs, obtained after 12 months of ibrutinib treatment. The V and J genes are TRBV30 and TRBJ2-3; D ambiguous. The CDR3 here is CAWTMGDTQYF. Here the CDR3 DNA reads TGTGCCTGGACCATGGGTGATACGCAGTATTTT.